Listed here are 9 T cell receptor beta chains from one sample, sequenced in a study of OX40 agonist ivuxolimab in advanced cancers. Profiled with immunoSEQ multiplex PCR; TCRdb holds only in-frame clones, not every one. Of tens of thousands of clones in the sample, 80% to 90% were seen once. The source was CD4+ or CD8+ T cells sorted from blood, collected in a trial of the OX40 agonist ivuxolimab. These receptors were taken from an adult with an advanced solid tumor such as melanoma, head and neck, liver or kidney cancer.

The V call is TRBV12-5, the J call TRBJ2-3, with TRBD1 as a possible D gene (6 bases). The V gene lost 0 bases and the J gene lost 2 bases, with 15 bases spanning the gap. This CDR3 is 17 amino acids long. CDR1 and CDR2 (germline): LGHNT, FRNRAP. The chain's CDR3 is CASGLVLSGQITDTQYF. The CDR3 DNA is TGTGCTAGTGGTTTGGTATTAAGCGGACAGATCACAGATACGCAGTATTTT.

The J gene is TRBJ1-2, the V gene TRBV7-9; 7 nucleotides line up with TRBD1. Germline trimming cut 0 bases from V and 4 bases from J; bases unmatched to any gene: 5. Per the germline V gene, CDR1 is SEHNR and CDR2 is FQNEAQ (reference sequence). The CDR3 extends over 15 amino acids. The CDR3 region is CASSLATGKGYGYTF. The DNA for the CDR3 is TGTGCCAGCAGCTTAGCGACAGGGAAGGGCTATGGCTACACCTTC.

In nucleotides, the CDR3 is TGTGCCAGCAGCTCAAGACTAGCGGGAATATACAATGAGCAGTTCTTC. This sequence encodes CASSSRLAGIYNEQFF. The rearrangement joins TRBV28 to TRBJ2-1, with 11 bases identical to TRBD2. The CDR3 is 16 amino acids. V dropped 6 bases and J dropped 4; count of bases not matched to a gene: 8. CDR1 MDHEN and CDR2 SYDVKM come from the germline V gene.

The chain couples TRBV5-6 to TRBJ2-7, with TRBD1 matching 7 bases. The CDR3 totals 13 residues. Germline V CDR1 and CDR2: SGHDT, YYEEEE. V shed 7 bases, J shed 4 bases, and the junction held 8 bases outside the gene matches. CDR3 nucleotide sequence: TGTGCCAGCGGGACACAGGGGCTATACGAGCAGTACTTC. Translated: CASGTQGLYEQYF.

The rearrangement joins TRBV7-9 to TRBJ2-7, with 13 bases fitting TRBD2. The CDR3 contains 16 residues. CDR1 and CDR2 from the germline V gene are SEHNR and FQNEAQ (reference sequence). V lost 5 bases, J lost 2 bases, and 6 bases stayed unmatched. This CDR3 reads CASSQGLAGETYEQYF. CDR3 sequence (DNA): TGTGCCAGCAGCCAAGGACTAGCGGGAGAGACCTACGAGCAGTACTTC.

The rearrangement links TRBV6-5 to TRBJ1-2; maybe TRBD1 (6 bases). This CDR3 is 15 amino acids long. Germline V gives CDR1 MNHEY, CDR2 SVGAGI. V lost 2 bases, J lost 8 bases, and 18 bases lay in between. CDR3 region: CASSYQGQGAAGYTF. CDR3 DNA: TGTGCCAGCAGTTACCAGGGACAAGGAGCCGCGGGCTACACCTTC.

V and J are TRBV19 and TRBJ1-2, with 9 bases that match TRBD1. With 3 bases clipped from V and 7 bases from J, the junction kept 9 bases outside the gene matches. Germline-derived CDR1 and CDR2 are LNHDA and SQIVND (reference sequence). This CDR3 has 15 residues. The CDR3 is CASSMRDRAYSGYTF. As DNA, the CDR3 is TGTGCCAGTAGTATGAGGGACAGGGCCTATTCTGGCTACACCTTC.

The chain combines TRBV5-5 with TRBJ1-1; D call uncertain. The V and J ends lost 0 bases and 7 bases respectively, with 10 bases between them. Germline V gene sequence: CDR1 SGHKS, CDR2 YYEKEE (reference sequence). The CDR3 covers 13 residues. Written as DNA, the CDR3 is TGTGCCAGCAGCTTGGGGTGGGAACTTGAAGCTTTCTTT. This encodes CASSLGWELEAFF. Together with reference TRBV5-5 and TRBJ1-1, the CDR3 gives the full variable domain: DAGVTQSPTHLIKTRGQQVTLRCSPISGHKSVSWYQQVLGQGPQFIFQYYEKEERGRGNFPDRFSARQFPNYSSELNVNALLLGDSALYLCASSLGWELEAFFGQGTRLTVV.

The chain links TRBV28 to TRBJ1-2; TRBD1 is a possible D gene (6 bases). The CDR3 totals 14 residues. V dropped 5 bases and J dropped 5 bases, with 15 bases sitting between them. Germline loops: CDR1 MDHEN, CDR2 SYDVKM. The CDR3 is CASSPPPRGYGYTF. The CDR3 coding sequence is TGTGCCAGCAGTCCCCCGCCAAGGGGGTATGGCTACACCTTC.